This is a list of T cell receptor beta chains from one sample in a study of shared clonotypes between healthy human individuals. The table came from immunoSEQ multiplex PCR; TCRdb's copy has only in-frame clones and leaves some out. The table has roughly 1,000,000 clones, around 78% seen once; the top ten hold under 0.6%. What was sequenced was memory CD4+ T cells from PBMCs. Receptors were obtained from a man between 18 and 29 years old in good health. Some clones in this sample may be carry-over from other donors' samples. Both conserved end residues are part of each CDR3. The order of the fields is clone size, V gene, J gene, CDR3 length, D gene, CDR3 protein, CDR3 DNA. D genes are given only for firm matches. For some rows the clone size is stated as once, few or many, or as a class when expanded; others skip it.

NA	TRBV2	TRBJ1-5	13	NA	CASTRDSNQPQHF	TGTGCCAGCACCAGGGATAGCAATCAGCCCCAGCATTTT
NA	TRBV29-1	TRBJ1-2	12	NA	CSVGSQVYGYTF	TGCAGCGTTGGGTCACAGGTCTATGGCTACACCTTC
NA	TRBV19	TRBJ1-2	12	NA	CASRGTIYGYTF	TGTGCCAGTAGGGGGACCATATATGGCTACACCTTC
many	TRBV30	TRBJ1-4	13	NA	CAWRIPGKEKLFF	TGTGCCTGGAGGATCCCAGGGAAGGAAAAACTGTTTTTT
NA	TRBV5-4	TRBJ1-1	16	TRBD1	CASSPTGDGGNTEAFF	TGTGCCAGCAGCCCGACAGGGGACGGTGGGAACACTGAAGCTTTCTTT
NA	TRBV5-4	TRBJ2-7	17	TRBD1	CASSLGGQGATSYEQYF	TGTGCCAGCAGCTTGGGGGGACAGGGGGCTACTTCCTACGAGCAGTACTTC
NA	TRBV15	TRBJ2-5	16	NA	CATSRGEVGGEETQYF	TGTGCCACCAGCAGAGGGGAGGTAGGGGGGGAAGAGACCCAGTACTTC
NA	TRBV4-1	TRBJ1-5	16	TRBD1	CASSQEGTGVIQPQHF	TGCGCCAGCAGCCAAGAAGGGACAGGGGTTATTCAGCCCCAGCATTTT
NA	TRBV30	TRBJ2-5	11	NA	CAWSGLETQYF	TGTGCCTGGAGTGGGCTCGAGACCCAGTACTTC
NA	TRBV30	TRBJ2-7	14	TRBD1	CAWKTGTVLYEQYF	TGTGCCTGGAAAACCGGGACAGTGCTTTACGAGCAGTACTTC
NA	TRBV5-1	TRBJ2-7	14	NA	CASSRGTYTYEQYF	TGCGCCAGCAGCCGTGGGACTTACACCTACGAGCAGTACTTC
NA	TRBV15	TRBJ1-1	13	NA	CATSSRGTTEAFF	TGTGCCACCAGCAGCCGGGGTACCACTGAAGCTTTCTTT
NA	TRBV28	TRBJ1-3	15	TRBD1	CASSFRGAFGNTIYF	TGTGCCAGCAGTTTCAGGGGGGCTTTTGGAAACACCATATATTTT
many	TRBV10-2	TRBJ2-3	12	NA	CASRGSTDTQYF	TGCGCCAGCAGGGGAAGCACAGATACGCAGTATTTT
NA	TRBV5-6	TRBJ2-7	14	TRBD2	CASSLLAGGKEQYF	TGTGCCAGCAGCTTACTAGCGGGAGGGAAGGAGCAGTACTTC
few	TRBV13	TRBJ2-1	13	TRBD1	CASSQGEYNEQFF	TGTGCCAGCAGCCAGGGGGAGTACAATGAGCAGTTCTTC
NA	TRBV2	TRBJ1-2	15	TRBD1	CASSLDRAFNYGYTF	TGTGCCAGCAGCCTGGACAGGGCCTTTAACTATGGCTACACCTTC
many	TRBV28	TRBJ2-7	14	NA	CASSPSWGGYEQYF	TGTGCCAGCAGTCCCTCGTGGGGCGGGTACGAGCAGTACTTC
NA	TRBV6-7	TRBJ2-1	15	NA	CARAIGPDPDNEQFF	TGTGCCAGAGCCATAGGACCCGACCCCGACAATGAGCAGTTCTTC
NA	TRBV6-1	TRBJ2-2	15	NA	CASRVLGGVTGELFF	TGTGCCAGCAGAGTACTAGGGGGTGTCACCGGGGAGCTGTTTTTT
few	TRBV6-5	TRBJ1-1	14	NA	CASRLRGRNTEAFF	TGTGCCAGCAGATTACGGGGCCGGAACACTGAAGCTTTCTTT
NA	TRBV5-1	TRBJ2-5	12	NA	CASSRGQETQYF	TGCGCCAGCAGCAGGGGCCAAGAGACCCAGTACTTC
NA	TRBV6-1	TRBJ2-7	13	NA	CASTQRASYEQYF	TGTGCCAGCACCCAAAGGGCATCCTACGAGCAGTACTTC
NA	TRBV4-1	TRBJ2-7	17	TRBD2	CASSQGGTSGSAYEQYF	TGCGCCAGCAGCCAAGGGGGGACTAGCGGGTCCGCCTACGAGCAGTACTTC
NA	TRBV29-1	TRBJ2-2	15	NA	CSVLTTGSYGGELFF	TGCAGCGTCCTAACTACAGGGTCGTATGGCGGGGAGCTGTTTTTT
NA	TRBV27	TRBJ1-5	14	NA	CASSLTGGNQPQHF	TGTGCCAGCAGTTTGACAGGCGGCAATCAGCCCCAGCATTTT
NA	TRBV11-3	TRBJ2-3	14	NA	CASSPGQATDTQYF	TGTGCCAGCAGCCCGGGTCAGGCCACAGATACGCAGTATTTT
once	TRBV2	TRBJ1-5	15	TRBD1	CASSARGSSNQPQHF	TGTGCCAGCAGCGCCAGGGGGTCTAGCAATCAGCCCCAGCATTTT
NA	TRBV2	TRBJ1-5	13	NA	CASSGPVNQPQHF	TGTGCCAGCAGTGGGCCGGTCAATCAGCCCCAGCATTTT